The 32 T cell receptor beta chains reported below all come from one sample, sequenced in a study of T cell responses to AZD1222 COVID-19 vaccine. The method was immunoSEQ multiplex PCR; TCRdb's version includes in-frame clones alone and lacks a portion of them. Found here are 100,000 to 150,000 clones, 75% to 90% of them singletons; the top ten hold approximately 3.1%. The sequencing used peripheral blood, collected on day 0 of AZD1222 vaccination. The receptor set was obtained from an adult in good health.

This chain's CDR3 is CASSPRRAGVGTDTQYF. In DNA, the CDR3 is TGTGCCAGCTCACCAAGGCGAGCGGGAGTAGGAACAGATACGCAGTATTTT. The rearrangement uses TRBV18 and TRBJ2-3, with 8 bases lining up with TRBD2. The CDR3 is 17 residues long. With 2 bases clipped from V and 3 bases from J, the junction kept 10 bases outside the gene matches. Germline CDR1 reads KGHSH; CDR2 reads LQKENI.

This sequence joins TRBV10-3 and TRBJ1-2, with TRBD1 identical over 7 bases. This CDR3 has 16 amino acids. Germline V gene data show CDR1 as ENHRY and CDR2 as SYGVKD. The ends lost 0 bases at V and 0 bases at J; junction bases unmatched: 4. The CDR3 here is CAISESGTASNYGYTF. CDR3 nucleotide sequence: TGTGCCATCAGTGAGTCCGGGACAGCTTCTAACTATGGCTACACCTTC.

The chain is built from TRBV12-3 or TRBV12-4 and TRBJ2-7, with D uncertain. The V and J ends lost 8 bases and 2 bases respectively, with 10 bases between them. The CDR3 has 12 amino acids. The CDR3 DNA reads TGTGCCAGCGCACCCCAGGCCTACGAGCAGTACTTC. Translation: CASAPQAYEQYF.

This clone was observed a few times. The chain employs TRBV2 and TRBJ1-4, with 10 bases that match TRBD1. V was pared by 8 bases and J by 4 bases, with 7 bases of the junction left unmatched. This CDR3 has 15 residues. Germline values: CDR1 SNHLY, CDR2 FYNNEI. The chain's CDR3 is CASDDRGQVNEKLFF. The CDR3 coding sequence is TGTGCCAGCGACGACAGGGGGCAGGTTAATGAAAAACTGTTTTTT.

The genes are TRBV5-5 and TRBJ2-1; D is possibly TRBD2 (6 bases). Trimming stripped 0 bases from V and 3 bases from J, with 10 bases between. Per the germline V gene, CDR1 is SGHKS and CDR2 is YYEKEE (reference sequence). This CDR3 is built from 15 residues. CDR3 residues: CASSLGPSDYNEQFF. The CDR3 region has the DNA TGTGCCAGCAGCTTGGGGCCTAGCGACTACAATGAGCAGTTCTTC.

The V and J genes are TRBV5-1 and TRBJ2-3; D not certain. Trimming took off 1 base at V and 5 bases at J, with 8 bases between the two ends. CDR1 and CDR2 from the germline V gene are SGHRS and YFSETQ. This CDR3 contains 13 residues. The CDR3 nucleotides read TGCGCCAGCAGCTTGACCACTCTAGATACGCAGTATTTT. Its protein is CASSLTTLDTQYF.

The rearrangement uses TRBV7-9 and TRBJ1-6, with no clear D. V was cut by 3 bases and J by 11 bases, with 14 bases left in between. The CDR3 loop spans 14 amino acids. Germline CDR1 SEHNR, CDR2 FQNEAQ (reference sequence). The CDR3 is CASSLGRLGTPLHF. The CDR3 coding sequence is TGTGCCAGCAGCTTGGGCCGTCTGGGGACACCCCTCCACTTT.

The rearrangement links TRBV7-2 to TRBJ2-2; 7 bases fit TRBD2. The V and J ends lost 2 bases and 7 bases, in that order; junction bases with no gene match: 7. In germline, CDR1 is SGHTA, CDR2 FQGNSA. The CDR3 totals 15 residues. The CDR3 here is CASSLHRGRGGELFF. The DNA for the CDR3 is TGTGCCAGCAGCTTACATCGCGGGAGAGGCGGGGAGCTGTTTTTT. The whole variable domain, remainder taken from reference TRBV7-2 and TRBJ2-2, is GAGVSQSPSNKVTEKGKDVELRCDPISGHTALYWYRQSLGQGLEFLIYFQGNSAPDKSGLPSDRFSAERTGGSVSTLTIQRTQQEDSAVYLCASSLHRGRGGELFFGEGSRLTVL.

The chain joins TRBV5-1 to TRBJ1-1; D perhaps matches TRBD1 (5 bases). With 1 base removed from V and 1 base from J, the gap between germline ends came to 11 bases. Germline lookup yields CDR1 SGHRS and CDR2 YFSETQ. The CDR3 runs to 15 residues. The CDR3 reads CASSLPRGRNTEAFF. The DNA of the CDR3 is TGCGCCAGCAGCTTGCCGCGGGGGAGGAACACTGAAGCTTTCTTT.

This sequence joins TRBV11-2 and TRBJ2-1; 12 bases match TRBD1. The CDR3 is 15 residues long. After removal of 4 bases from V and 5 bases from J, the junction contained 3 bases not matched to a gene. Looked up from germline, CDR1 is SGHAT and CDR2 is FQNNGV. CDR3 region: CASSWDRGHHNEQFF. CDR3 in DNA: TGTGCCAGCAGCTGGGACAGGGGGCACCACAATGAGCAGTTCTTC.

The chain carries TRBV9 and TRBJ1-5; no reliable D call. The CDR3 length is 14 residues. Trimming removed 4 bases from V and 6 bases from J, with 14 bases in between. Germline CDR1 reads SGDLS; CDR2 reads YYNGEE. The CDR3: CASSFRGGSQPQHF. In DNA, the CDR3 is TGTGCCAGCAGCTTCCGGGGAGGTAGTCAGCCCCAGCATTTT.

The chain has TRBV12-3 or TRBV12-4 and TRBJ1-1; D is unresolved. Trimming removed 3 bases at V and 3 bases at J, with 5 bases between. The CDR3 totals 12 residues. The CDR3 here is CASSFSHTEAFF. The CDR3 DNA reads TGTGCCAGCAGTTTCTCGCACACTGAAGCTTTCTTT.

As for this clone: This CDR3 is also generated by other DNA sequences in the sample. The V gene is TRBV3-1 (or the pseudogene TRBV3-2), the J gene TRBJ2-3; tentative D call: TRBD2 (6 bases). The germline gives CDR1 LGHDT, CDR2 YNNKEL (reference sequence). This CDR3 is built from 15 residues. Trimming removed 4 bases at V and 3 bases at J, with 14 bases between. As DNA, the CDR3 is TGTGCCAGCAGCCTGTCCGGGAGTGGGACAGATACGCAGTATTTT. Amino acid sequence: CASSLSGSGTDTQYF.

This chain connects TRBV4-2 to TRBJ2-3, with D tentatively TRBD2 (6 bases). Germline V gene data show CDR1 as LGHNA and CDR2 as YNFKEQ. The CDR3 contains 16 residues. Trimming pared 5 bases from V and 0 bases from J, leaving 15 bases between. CDR3 sequence reads: CASSFGTETSTDTQYF. DNA for the CDR3: TGTGCCAGCAGCTTCGGGACTGAGACTAGCACAGATACGCAGTATTTT.

The CDR3 reads CATTGGLGFSSTEAFF. The CDR3, as DNA: TGTGCCACCACAGGGGGATTAGGGTTTAGTAGCACTGAAGCTTTCTTT. The chain combines TRBV3-1 (or the pseudogene TRBV3-2) with TRBJ1-1; 8 positions match TRBD1. The V segment lost 10 bases and the J segment 4 bases; nucleotides outside the gene matches: 17. Germline assignment: CDR1 LGHDT and CDR2 YNNKEL (reference sequence). The CDR3 totals 16 residues.

The V gene is TRBV3-1 (or the pseudogene TRBV3-2), the J gene TRBJ2-1; weak D call: TRBD2 (5 bases). Germline CDR1 reads LGHDT; CDR2 reads YNNKEL (reference sequence). The CDR3 is 14 amino acids. V was pared by 3 bases and J by 7 bases, with 13 bases between. Here the CDR3 reads CASSHSGGGNEQFF. The CDR3 nucleotides are TGTGCCAGCAGCCATTCAGGAGGCGGGAATGAGCAGTTCTTC.

The V call is TRBV5-4, the J call TRBJ2-7; TRBD2 matches 10 bases. Germline V CDR1 and CDR2: SGHNT, YYREEE (reference sequence). CDR3 length: 15 residues. Trimming at V came to 7 bases and at J to 3 bases, leaving 10 bases not matched to a gene. The CDR3 region is CASSGPSGGYYEQYF. CDR3 DNA: TGTGCCAGCTCGGGGCCTAGCGGGGGATACTACGAGCAGTACTTC. Using reference TRBV5-4 and TRBJ2-7 for the parts outside the CDR3, the full variable domain is ETGVTQSPTHLIKTRGQQVTLRCSSQSGHNTVSWYQQALGQGPQFIFQYYREEENGRGNFPPRFSGLQFPNYSSELNVNALELDDSALYLCASSGPSGGYYEQYFGPGTRLTVT.

The CDR3 region is CASSSLRDKNTGELFF. In DNA form, the CDR3 reads TGTGCCAGCAGCTCCCTTCGGGACAAAAACACCGGGGAGCTGTTTTTT. The chain recombines TRBV11-2 with TRBJ2-2; a possible D gene is TRBD1 (6 bases). The CDR3 covers 16 residues. Germline V CDR1 and CDR2: SGHAT, FQNNGV. V was pared by 4 bases and J by 2 bases, with 14 bases between.

The chain is built from TRBV18 and TRBJ2-1; 7 bases line up with TRBD1. Losses at the gene ends were 6 bases for V and 9 bases for J; bases not matched to a gene: 8. CDR1 KGHSH and CDR2 LQKENI come from the germline V gene. The CDR3 consists of 13 residues. CDR3 amino acids: CASSPDRDTEQFF. As DNA, the CDR3 is TGTGCCAGCTCCCCCGACAGGGATACTGAGCAGTTCTTC.

The chain couples TRBV5-1 to TRBJ2-1; maybe TRBD2 (6 bases). Germline CDR1 reads SGHRS; CDR2 reads YFSETQ. The V end was cut by 4 bases, the J end by 4 bases, with 6 bases between. There are 12 residues in the CDR3. CDR3 residues: CASSGLYNEQFF. CDR3 coding DNA: TGCGCCAGCAGCGGACTATACAATGAGCAGTTCTTC.

The chain joins TRBV19 to TRBJ2-5; 9 bases line up with TRBD1. The trim removed 5 bases at V and 5 bases at J, leaving 12 bases unmatched. There are 16 residues in the CDR3. Germline lookup yields CDR1 LNHDA and CDR2 SQIVND (reference sequence). CDR3 protein: CASSWGGQGRMETQYF. CDR3 sequence (DNA): TGTGCCAGTAGTTGGGGGGGACAGGGAAGGATGGAGACCCAGTACTTC.

This sequence joins TRBV15 and TRBJ1-5; D possibly corresponds to TRBD1 (5 bases). This CDR3 comprises 14 residues. Germline CDR1 and CDR2: LNHNV and YYDKDF (reference sequence). V was pared by 3 bases and J by 7 bases, with 13 bases between. CDR3 protein: CATSRDTGGQPQHF. The CDR3 bases are TGTGCCACCAGCAGGGACACCGGGGGGCAGCCCCAGCATTTT.

V and J are TRBV7-6 and TRBJ1-1, with no clear D. The CDR3 is made up of 16 amino acids. The germline gives CDR1 SGHVS, CDR2 FNYEAQ. V lost 5 bases and J lost 0, with 16 bases in between. Here the CDR3 DNA reads TGTGCCAGCAGCCCTCTGGGAGGGTCCATGAACACTGAAGCTTTCTTT. Its protein is CASSPLGGSMNTEAFF.

The chain recombines TRBV10-3 with TRBJ2-3, with 7 bases lining up with TRBD2. With V trimmed by 6 bases and J by 3 bases, 6 bases remained unmatched. There are 14 residues in the CDR3. The V gene's germline CDR1 is ENHRY and CDR2 SYGVKD. The CDR3 loop reads CAIRRLASTDTQYF. The CDR3 DNA reads as TGTGCCATCAGAAGACTAGCAAGTACAGATACGCAGTATTTT.

The V call is TRBV30, the J call TRBJ1-2; D perhaps matches TRBD1 (5 bases). The CDR3 contains 14 residues. V was trimmed by 0 bases and J by 8 bases, leaving 16 bases between them. From germline, CDR1 is GTSNPN and CDR2 SVGIG (reference sequence). The CDR3 sequence: CAWSVFAARDGYTF. As DNA, the CDR3 is TGTGCCTGGAGTGTATTTGCCGCCAGGGACGGCTACACCTTC. Full variable domain (remainder filled in from reference TRBV30 and TRBJ1-2): SQTIHQWPATLVQPVGSPLSLECTVEGTSNPNLYWYRQAAGRGLQLLFYSVGIGQISSEVPQNLSASRPQDRQFILSSKKLLLSDSGFYLCAWSVFAARDGYTFGSGTRLTVV.

This clone was picked up one time. The V gene is TRBV27, the J gene TRBJ1-2, with no clear D. This CDR3 is 13 amino acids long. With 6 bases removed from V and 2 bases from J, the gap between germline ends came to 10 bases. Germline CDR1 MNHEY, CDR2 SMNVEV (reference sequence). As DNA, the CDR3 is TGTGCCAGCAGCGCCGAAGGGAACTATGGCTACACCTTC. Encoded protein: CASSAEGNYGYTF.

The rearrangement joins TRBV28 to TRBJ2-7, with TRBD1 matching over 9 bases. The J segment lost 5 bases and the V segment lost 3 bases, leaving 8 bases of the junction unmatched. This CDR3 has 15 amino acids. Germline lookup yields CDR1 MDHEN and CDR2 SYDVKM. This CDR3 is CASSFYGTGPNEQYF. CDR3 nucleotides: TGTGCCAGCAGTTTCTACGGGACAGGGCCCAACGAGCAGTACTTC.

For the CDR3, the DNA is TGTGCCAGCAGCTTCGGACAGTACACCGGGGAGCTGTTTTTT. It codes for CASSFGQYTGELFF. The V call is TRBV11-3, the J call TRBJ2-2, with a possible D match to TRBD1 (6 bases). The V end was cut by 3 bases, the J end by 3 bases, with 8 bases between. CDR1 and CDR2 (germline): SGHNT, YENEEA. This CDR3 has 14 residues.

The gene calls are TRBV5-5 and TRBJ1-1; D gene unclear. This CDR3 comprises 13 residues. Germline loops: CDR1 SGHKS, CDR2 YYEKEE (reference sequence). Trimming left V 5 bases short and J 3 bases short, with 11 bases between. CDR3 nucleotide sequence: TGTGCCAGCAGTCCTCAACCTCACACTGAAGCTTTCTTT. This translates into CASSPQPHTEAFF.

The rearrangement uses TRBV28 and TRBJ2-7; 10 bases line up with TRBD2. Germline-derived CDR1 and CDR2 are MDHEN and SYDVKM. V lost 6 bases and J lost 0; bases outside the gene matches: 11. The CDR3 totals 17 residues. The CDR3 coding sequence is TGTGCCAGCAGCCCCACCCTACTAGCGGGGCTCTCCTACGAGCAGTACTTC. This encodes CASSPTLLAGLSYEQYF.

The chain recombines TRBV3-1 (or the pseudogene TRBV3-2) with TRBJ1-2, with TRBD1 as a possible D gene (6 bases). CDR3 length: 16 residues. V was pared by 2 bases and J by 9 bases, with 22 bases between. CDR1 is LGHDT and CDR2 is YNNKEL in the germline V gene (reference sequence). DNA of the CDR3: TGTGCCAGCAGCCAACGGGGCAGGGGTTCGACATATAGCTACACCTTC. Encoded protein: CASSQRGRGSTYSYTF.

The V gene is TRBV7-9, the J gene TRBJ2-1; 7 bases line up with TRBD1. Germline V gene lookup returns CDR1 SEHNR and CDR2 FQNEAQ (reference sequence). The V segment lost 5 bases and the J segment 2 bases; nucleotides outside the gene matches: 9. The CDR3 loop spans 16 amino acids. The CDR3 DNA reads TGTGCCAGCAGCCCGGGGAGAGGACAGGCCTACAATGAGCAGTTCTTC. Translating gives CASSPGRGQAYNEQFF.